What follows describes a single TCR beta chain. The antigen is not known. 60 Vbeta and 13 Jbeta primers were used in PCR. This table comes from immunoSEQ multiplex PCR, and its TCRdb copy is limited to in-frame clones, with some not included. The sample lists about 150,000 clones, approximately 72% occurring once. The data originate from a study of cytomegalovirus exposure and HLA in healthy donors. The trim removed 1 base at V and 10 bases at J, leaving 7 bases unmatched. The length of the CDR3 is 15 residues. The germline V gene encodes CDR1 MGHRA and CDR2 YSYEKL. Study-level points and caveats: The authors excluded some V segments, including TRBV6-2 and TRBV6-3, as indistinguishable. Follow-up analysis later connected one missense variant in DCLRE1C with trimming of TCR beta V- and J-genes. Previously analyzed data showed that most TCR beta V segments were productive at a frequency of about 87% or about 30%. CMV serostatus was the sole immune exposure data available.

The chain joins TRBV4-1 to TRBJ1-6, with 7 positions matching TRBD1. Sequenced sample: PBMCs. The sequence was obtained from a man aged 18 to 35 in good health and CMV-seronegative. Here the CDR3 DNA reads TGCGCCAGCAGCCAAGGTTTAGGGGGCGGGTCACCCCTCCACTTT. Translated: CASSQGLGGGSPLHF.